This T cell receptor (beta chain) stems from a study of T cells in women clearing cervical HPV infection listed by TCRdb under 2018. Study-wide context: Cases were under 30 women with histologically confirmed HPV16-related CIN3 or worse, including a couple of invasive cancers. Five blinded duplicates per group were added as quality controls, so that about 60 samples were obtained: some 50 participants and 10 replicates. In the parent cohort, roughly 10,000 women aged 18 or older were enrolled in Guanacaste, Costa Rica, during about 1992 to 1994 and were followed for seven years. A median age of approximately 34 years was observed in cases versus approximately 40 in controls, and no significant differences in baseline characteristics were found. Controls were around 24 women whose single incident HPV16 infection cleared within 12 months without precancer or cancer developing. Cases and controls were matched on year of sample collection and on age within five years. Nested within Costa Rica's Guanacaste HPV Natural History Study, an exploratory proof-of-principle case-control study compared TCR repertoires across cervical HPV16 outcomes. HLA typing was available for only a few women, so HLA type could not be excluded as a confounder. Blood from cases was collected at the visit at which the lesion was first identified, whereas blood from controls was collected once infection was no longer detected. For cases, a median interval of approximately 140 days, with an interquartile range of 90 to 200 days, was observed between lesion detection and blood sampling.

Using the immunoSEQ assay, multiplex PCR amplified TCR beta CDR3 regions from an average of roughly 1,200 ng of genomic DNA per sample. The assay corrected primer bias using a complete synthetic TCR repertoire to establish an amplification baseline. The amplicons were sequenced using the Illumina platform. In the authors' own workflow: Sequences were error-corrected by clustering with frequency ratios and a modified nearest-neighbor algorithm, then analyzed in the immunoSEQ Analyzer with IMGT gene definitions. At each rarefaction depth, TCR richness and evenness were averaged across 20 rarefaction repeats, and samples with fewer sequences than that depth were excluded. Wilcoxon rank sum tests with FDR correction were used to compare relative abundances of V, D and J genes between the groups. Blinded duplicates gave an intraclass correlation of about 96% for TCR richness and an average of roughly 82% across around 66 gene segments. This is the immuneACCESS table as TCRdb keeps it, with only in-frame sequences that have V and J called. A part of the clones is gone; compared with another copy, unresolved V genes explain less than half, and the rest is unexplained. V and J calls and clone size follow that table, whereas D and trimming were derived from the DNA. Per the sample table, the count is tens of thousands of clones. The ten largest clonotypes hold around 4% of the sample.

What the study reported, not specific to this receptor: By combining richness with V gene abundances, random forest classifiers separated cases from controls with an estimated AUC of 0.83. Whether associations preceded infection or resulted from infection could not be shown with the cross-sectional design, and effector/memory subsets and HPV-specific T cells were not isolated. Because T-cell numbers per sample were unknown, differences in richness could reflect varying T-cell content rather than repertoire biology. Across sequencing depths, CIN3+ cases showed significantly higher TCR repertoire richness than controls, but evenness did not differ between the groups. Cases had lower TRBV6-7 relative abundance than controls (approximately 0.11% versus 0.16%; Bonferroni P = 0.0008).

In regard to this clone: The antigen it binds to is not known. The read comes to an end 3 residues before the CDR3 does, leaving the germline J gene to fill in the end.

From the germline V gene, CDR1 is MDHEN and CDR2 is SYDVKM. V gives up 3 bases and J gives up 2 bases, and the segment between their germline ends measures 17 bases. Taken from cysteine to phenylalanine, the CDR3 has 16 residues. The DNA shown is the part of the CDR3 that was read: 39 bases, in frame from base 1. Every participant had a single incident cervical HPV16 infection, and prevalent HPV16 infections were excluded. Cervical HPV DNA was detected by MY09/MY11 PCR and genotyped by dot-blot hybridization. Roughly 15 mL of heparinized blood was centrifuged, after which the buffy coat was aliquoted, frozen at -30 degrees C, and then stored at -80 degrees C. QIAGEN kits were used to extract genomic DNA from buffy coat specimens.

Input material: blood buffy coat. The chain is assembled from TRBV28 and TRBJ2-7, and possibly TRBD2, on 5 matching bases. This receptor was obtained from a woman aged 18-70 years with a cervical HPV16 infection that either progressed to CIN3+ or cleared (not recorded which). The CDR3 DNA, read in part, is TGTGCCAGCAGTTTCATAGGCGGGTCAGATCCCTACGAG. Translated, it gives CASSFIGGSDPYE. The full CDR3 protein is CASSFIGGSDPYEQYF. Joined to the reference TRBV28 and TRBJ2-7 proteins, this CDR3 gives the full variable domain: DVKVTQSSRYLVKRTGEKVFLECVQDMDHENMFWYRQDPGLGLRLIYFSYDVKMKEKGDIPEGYSVSREKKERFSLILESASTNQTSMYLCASSFIGGSDPYEQYFGPGTRLTVT.